This entry features one TCR beta chain sequence. Its antigen is unknown. Compared with germline, one end of the junction differs, possibly owing to a read error. This specimen belongs to a study of early T cells in non-severe SARS-CoV-2 infection. Background on the study: Sequencing of unsorted whole blood was done on bulk RNA, leaving chains unpaired. Study-wide results and caveats: Missing private and CD4 specificities, VDJdb matching favored anti-spike CD8 responses.

Attachment of unique molecular identifiers was made to individual cDNA molecules. Using its own MiXCR run on the 5' RACE reads, TCRdb lists one record per CDR3 protein. The data contain just under 65,000 distinct CDR3 sequences, more than 5.5% of them singletons. CDR1 is MGHRA and CDR2 is YSYEKL in the germline V gene. The CDR3 covers 14 residues. This TCR came from an adult who was a healthcare worker with PCR-confirmed SARS-CoV-2 infection or an uninfected control (not recorded which). This material consisted of whole blood, taken at baseline. The genes are TRBV4-1 and TRBJ1-2; TRBD1 matches 10 bases. CDR3 nucleotide sequence: TGCGCCAACAGCCAGGGACAGGGGACCTATGGCTACACCTTC. Translated, it gives CANSQGQGTYGYTF.